This T cell receptor (beta chain) was profiled in a study of blood T cell repertoires in COVID-19 (dated by TCRdb to 2018 to 2021). Study-level background: Samples covering the acute and convalescent phases of COVID-19 were provided by collaborators in the United States, Italy and Spain. The samples were drawn from two sources: the first 160 participants of the ongoing ImmuneRACE study, and approximately 1,300 subjects contributed by 6 global collaborators. Nearly every sample came with metadata listing a de-identified subject ID, COVID-19 status, age in years and sex. HLA class I and class II types, where available, came from metadata supplied by the sample provider rather than from assay-based typing. The material from the prospective study consisted of cDNA or gDNA derived from T cells, B-cell-depleted T cells, or PBMCs. A freely available public database, intended as a resource for researchers studying the immune response to SARS-CoV-2, is where the repertoires were released. Deeply sampled blood TCRbeta repertoires from subjects exposed to, actively infected with, or recovered from COVID-19 were included in the dataset.

In regard to this clone: The target of this receptor is not known. No base-level quality is on record; no much larger clone is a single base apart.

The CDR3 starts with the cysteine, ends with the phenylalanine, and has 15 residues. Only the CDR3 part of the read is kept: 45 bases, read in frame from the first base. In the prospective study, participants were roughly 18 to 100 years old, resided in 25 or so geographic areas of the United States, and were enrolled through a virtual design. In the prospective study, cohorts were assigned on the basis of participant-reported clinical history obtained from a screening survey and a study questionnaire. Each participant in the prospective study had whole blood, serum and a nasopharyngeal or oropharyngeal swab collected by mobile phlebotomists. Participants in the prospective study had the option to provide additional blood draws and questionnaires over a roughly 2-month period. Prospective study blood samples were shipped either frozen or at room temperature before DNA extraction. TCRbeta CDR3 regions were amplified from genomic DNA using the immunoSEQ Assay, a bias-controlled multiplex PCR. Turning to the authors' computational methods: The number of nucleated cells in each sample was estimated from the amplification of reference gene primers within the assay. To quantify the absolute abundance of each unique TCRbeta CDR3 rearrangement, sequence reads were collapsed and filtered. For each sample, productive Simpson clonality was calculated as the square root of Simpson's diversity index over productive rearrangements. The immuneACCESS repertoire file appears here via TCRdb, limited to in-frame rearrangements. These files lack a portion of the clones; in checked studies, under half of the deficit traces to unresolved V genes, and the cause of the others is not known. V, J and clone size derive from that table, while D and trimming were established from the DNA sequence. The sample data list about 230,000 clones, and around nine tenths of these were observed just once. The top ten clonotypes cover roughly 4% of the sample.

Beyond this particular receptor, the publication reports: How much clinical and demographic metadata was included differed by source and by participant, and the metadata was provided uncurated.

The chain employs TRBV21-1 and TRBJ2-7; the table's D call TRBD1 went unverified against the DNA. TRBV21-1 is classified as a pseudogene. Sequenced input: PBMCs or T cells enriched from blood (not recorded which). This receptor was taken from a woman aged 25-40 years with acute COVID-19. This receptor has the CDR3 CASSTRDGTIYEQYF. The DNA is TGTGCCAGCAGCACGCGAGACGGGACAATCTACGAGCAGTACTTC.